This T cell receptor (beta chain) was obtained from a study of T cells in Graves' hyperthyroidism and ophthalmopathy. Overall study findings and caveats: Ophthalmopathy was distinguished from stable hyperthyroidism by 13 V-J signatures.

It was RNA transcripts that yielded the amplified TCR beta CDR3 regions. RT-PCR in the first round (using the HTBI primer set) targeted the TCR CDR3. TCRdb called the multiplex PCR reads again in MiXCR, with one record for every CDR3 protein. The sample holds 500,000 to 800,000 distinct CDR3 sequences, nearly 45% seen once. Between the trimmed V and J ends, which lost 5 bases and 2 bases, there was a span of 16 bases. Germline CDR1 is SQVTM and CDR2 is ANQGSEA. There are 14 residues in the CDR3. Note on this clonotype: No antigen is known for it.

This TCR was sampled from an adult man with Graves' disease, either hyperthyroidism or ophthalmopathy (not recorded which). V and J are TRBV29-1 and TRBJ2-7; D could derive from TRBD1 or TRBD2 (5 bases each). Sequenced sample: peripheral blood or thyroid tissue (not recorded which). CDR3 sequence (DNA): TGCAGCGTTATAAGGGACCCTAACGCCTACGAGCAGTACTTC. It encodes CSVIRDPNAYEQYF.